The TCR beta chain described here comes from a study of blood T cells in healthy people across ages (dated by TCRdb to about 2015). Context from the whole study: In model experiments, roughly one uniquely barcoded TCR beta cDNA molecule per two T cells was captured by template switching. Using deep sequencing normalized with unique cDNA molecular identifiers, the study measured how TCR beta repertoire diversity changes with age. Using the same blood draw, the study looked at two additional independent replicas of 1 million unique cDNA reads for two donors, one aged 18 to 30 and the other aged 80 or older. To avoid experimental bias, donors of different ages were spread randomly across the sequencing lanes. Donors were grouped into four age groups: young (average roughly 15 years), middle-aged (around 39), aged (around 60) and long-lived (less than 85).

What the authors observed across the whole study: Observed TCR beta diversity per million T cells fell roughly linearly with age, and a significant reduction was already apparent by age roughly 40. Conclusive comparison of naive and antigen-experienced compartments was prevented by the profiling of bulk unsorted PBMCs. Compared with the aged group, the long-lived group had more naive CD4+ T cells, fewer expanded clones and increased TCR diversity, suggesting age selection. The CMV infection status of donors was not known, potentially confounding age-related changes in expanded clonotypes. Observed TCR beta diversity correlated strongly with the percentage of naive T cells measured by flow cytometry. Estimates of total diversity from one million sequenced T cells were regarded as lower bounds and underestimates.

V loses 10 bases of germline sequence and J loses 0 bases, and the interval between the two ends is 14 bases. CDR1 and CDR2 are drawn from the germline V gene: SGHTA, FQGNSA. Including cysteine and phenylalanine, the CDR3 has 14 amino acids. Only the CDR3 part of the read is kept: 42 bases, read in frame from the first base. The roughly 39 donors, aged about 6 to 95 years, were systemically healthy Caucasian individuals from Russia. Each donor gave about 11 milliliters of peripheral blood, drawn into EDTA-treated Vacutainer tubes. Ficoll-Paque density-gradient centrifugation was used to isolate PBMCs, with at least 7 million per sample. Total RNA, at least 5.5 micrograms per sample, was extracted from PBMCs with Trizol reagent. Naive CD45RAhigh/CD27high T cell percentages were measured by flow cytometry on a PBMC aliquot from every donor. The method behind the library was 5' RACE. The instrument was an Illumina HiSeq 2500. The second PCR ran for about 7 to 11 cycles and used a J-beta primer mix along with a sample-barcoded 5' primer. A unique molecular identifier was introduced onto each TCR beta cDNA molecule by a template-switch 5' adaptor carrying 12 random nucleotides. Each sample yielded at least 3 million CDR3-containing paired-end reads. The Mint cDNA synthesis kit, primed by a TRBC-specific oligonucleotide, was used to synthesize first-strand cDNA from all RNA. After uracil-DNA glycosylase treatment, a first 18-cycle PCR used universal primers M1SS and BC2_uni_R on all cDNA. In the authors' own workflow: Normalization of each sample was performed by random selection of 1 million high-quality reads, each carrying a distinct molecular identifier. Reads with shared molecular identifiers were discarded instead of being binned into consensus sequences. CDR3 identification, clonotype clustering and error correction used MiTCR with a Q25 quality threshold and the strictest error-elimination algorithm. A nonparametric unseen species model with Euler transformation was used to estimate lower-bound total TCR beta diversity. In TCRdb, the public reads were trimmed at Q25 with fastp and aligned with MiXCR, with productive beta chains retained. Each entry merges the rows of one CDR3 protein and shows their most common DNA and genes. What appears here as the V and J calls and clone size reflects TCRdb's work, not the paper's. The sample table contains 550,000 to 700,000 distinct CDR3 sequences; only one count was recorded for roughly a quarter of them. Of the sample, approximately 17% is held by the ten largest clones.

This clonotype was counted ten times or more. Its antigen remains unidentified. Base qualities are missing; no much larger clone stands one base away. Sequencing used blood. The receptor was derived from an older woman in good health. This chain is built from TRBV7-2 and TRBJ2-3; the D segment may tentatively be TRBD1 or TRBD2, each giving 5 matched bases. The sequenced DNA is TGTGCCATGAACGGGGCCTCTAGCACAGATACGCAGTATTTT. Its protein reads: CAMNGASSTDTQYF.